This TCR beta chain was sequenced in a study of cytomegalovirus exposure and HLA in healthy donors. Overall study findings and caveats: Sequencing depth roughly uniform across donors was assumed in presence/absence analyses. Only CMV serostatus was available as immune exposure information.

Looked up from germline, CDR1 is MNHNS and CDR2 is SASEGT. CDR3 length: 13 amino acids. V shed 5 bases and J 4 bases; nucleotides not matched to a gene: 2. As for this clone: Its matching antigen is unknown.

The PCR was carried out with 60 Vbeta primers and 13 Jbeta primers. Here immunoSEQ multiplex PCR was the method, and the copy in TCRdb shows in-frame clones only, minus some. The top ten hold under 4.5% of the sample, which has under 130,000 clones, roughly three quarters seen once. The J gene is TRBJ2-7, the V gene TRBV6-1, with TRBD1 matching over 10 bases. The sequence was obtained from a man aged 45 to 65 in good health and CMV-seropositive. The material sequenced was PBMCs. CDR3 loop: CASSTDRGYEQYF. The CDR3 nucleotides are TGTGCCAGCAGTACGGACAGGGGGTACGAGCAGTACTTC.